These 16 T cell receptor beta chains came from one sample sequenced in a study of neurological immune-mediated disorders. TCRdb reprocessed the 5' RACE reads via MiXCR and lists one record per CDR3 protein. The sample has 25,000 to 35,000 distinct CDR3 sequences, about 1.6% seen once. The sequencing sample was made of PBMCs. These TCRs come from a woman aged 25 to 45 with multiple sclerosis.

This clonotype was observed many times. This rearrangement joins TRBV20-1 to TRBJ1-1, with D possibly being TRBD1 (5 bases). Trimming stripped 0 bases from V and 7 bases from J, with 9 bases between. This CDR3 comprises 12 residues. Per germline, CDR1 DFQATT and CDR2 SNEGSKA (reference sequence). DNA for the CDR3: TGCAGTGCTAGAGATGGCAGGGTTGAAGCTTTCTTT. Amino acid sequence: CSARDGRVEAFF.

This clonotype was detected ten times or more. The chain combines TRBV9 with TRBJ2-7; D gene unclear. The CDR3 spans 14 residues. Germline values: CDR1 SGDLS, CDR2 YYNGEE. Deletions cut 0 bases from V and 5 bases from J, with 12 bases between. The DNA of the CDR3 is TGTGCCAGCAGCGTAGCCCCGGGCGTGGACGAGCAGTACTTC. Translated: CASSVAPGVDEQYF.

This clonotype appeared many times. The gene calls are TRBV2 and TRBJ1-4, with D unclear. This CDR3 region has 13 residues. CDR1 and CDR2 from the germline V gene are SNHLY and FYNNEI. Trimming removed 7 bases at V and 0 bases at J, with 6 bases between. This CDR3 reads CASKGATNEKLFF. CDR3 bases: TGTGCCAGCAAGGGTGCAACTAATGAAAAACTGTTTTTT.

This clonotype was counted ten times or more. CDR3 nucleotide sequence: TGTGCCAGCAGCTTGGCGAGGCAGGGTAAAGAGACCCAGTACTTC. It encodes CASSLARQGKETQYF. This chain connects TRBV5-6 to TRBJ2-5; D might be TRBD1 (5 bases). CDR3 length equals 15 residues. V dropped 0 bases and J dropped 3 bases, with 12 bases sitting between them. From germline, CDR1 is SGHDT and CDR2 YYEEEE.

This clonotype was counted only a few times. A much larger clone is a single base away; this may be a read error. V is TRBV14 and J is TRBJ2-1, with 7 bases lining up with TRBD1. This CDR3 contains 11 residues. The germline V gene has CDR1 SGHDN and CDR2 FVKESK. V shed 4 bases and J 12 bases; nucleotides not matched to a gene: 3. In DNA, the CDR3 is TGTGCCAGCAGCCTGGGGACAGCGCAGTTCTTC. This encodes CASSLGTAQFF. Together with reference TRBV14 and TRBJ2-1, the CDR3 gives the full variable domain: EAGVTQFPSHSVIEKGQTVTLRCDPISGHDNLYWYRRVMGKEIKFLLHFVKESKQDESGMPNNRFLAERTGGTYSTLKVQPAELEDSGVYFCASSLGTAQFFGPGTRLTVL.

The table lists this clonotype with many counts. The genes are TRBV2 and TRBJ1-2, with D perhaps TRBD1 (6 bases). The CDR3 runs 15 residues. Looked up from germline, CDR1 is SNHLY and CDR2 is FYNNEI. Trimming left V 7 bases short and J 7 bases short, with 22 bases between. Here the CDR3 reads CASTEHQGPALGYTF. In DNA, the CDR3 is TGTGCCAGCACTGAGCACCAGGGGCCCGCCCTTGGCTACACCTTC.

The chain is built from TRBV27 and TRBJ1-5, with D unclear. The CDR3 consists of 15 residues. The V end lost 5 bases, the J end lost 7 bases, and 18 bases lay between the germline ends. Germline CDR1 reads MNHEY; CDR2 reads SMNVEV (reference sequence). CDR3 loop: CASSPQKGKGQPQHF. The CDR3 bases are TGTGCCAGCAGTCCTCAGAAAGGGAAAGGCCAGCCCCAGCATTTT.

This clonotype has ten or more counts. This chain links TRBV3-1 with TRBJ2-7; D unresolved. Germline values: CDR1 LGHDT, CDR2 YNNKEL (reference sequence). V was pared by 1 base and J by 6 bases, with 10 bases between. The CDR3 runs to 13 residues. The CDR3 coding sequence is TGTGCCAGCAGCCAAGGAGGAAGGCGCGAGCAGTACTTC. Its protein product is CASSQGGRREQYF.

This clonotype was counted at least ten times. V usage is TRBV29-1 and J usage is TRBJ2-5; D uncertain. Germline loops: CDR1 SQVTM, CDR2 ANQGSEA. There are 11 residues in the CDR3. V gave up 6 bases and J gave up 5 bases, with 10 bases separating them. The CDR3 protein is CSVRLGETQYF. The CDR3 coding sequence is TGCAGCGTGCGCTTAGGGGAGACCCAGTACTTC.

Turning to this clonotype: The junction and the germline gene differ at one end; a read error may be behind it. The rearrangement links TRBV12-3 or TRBV12-4 to TRBJ1-5; D is undetermined. There are 14 residues in the CDR3. The CDR3 coding sequence is TGTGCCAGCAGTTCTAGGTACGGGGATCAGCCCCAGAATTTT. This gives the protein CASSSRYGDQPQNF.

This clonotype was counted ten times or more. This sequence joins TRBV20-1 and TRBJ2-1; D ambiguous. The CDR3 extends over 15 amino acids. The germline gives CDR1 DFQATT, CDR2 SNEGSKA (reference sequence). Trimming stripped 2 bases from V and 0 bases from J, with 11 bases between. The CDR3 region is CSARMGGSSYNEQFF. For the CDR3, the DNA is TGCAGTGCTAGAATGGGCGGAAGCTCCTACAATGAGCAGTTCTTC.

This clonotype has at least ten counts. The chain combines TRBV25-1 with TRBJ2-5; D is uncertain. Germline CDR1 reads MGHDK; CDR2 reads SYGVNS. The ends were cut back, 4 bases at V and 5 bases at J, with 5 bases in the middle. This CDR3 is 11 amino acids long. In DNA, the CDR3 is TGTGCCAGCAGTGTGTTGGAGACCCAGTACTTC. It codes for CASSVLETQYF.

This clonotype was detected ten times or more. This CDR3 fails to terminate in the conserved phenylalanine or tryptophan, so it likely reflects a read error. The gene calls are TRBV11-2 and TRBJ2-7; tentative D call: TRBD2 (5 bases). Germline CDR1 reads SGHAT; CDR2 reads FQNNGV. V was cut by 7 bases and J by 2 bases, with 15 bases left in between. The CDR3 has 14 amino acids. The CDR3, as DNA: TGTGCCAGCACCACTGGGGTGGGAGCCTACGAGCAGTACCTT. Translating gives CASTTGVGAYEQYL.

This clonotype was seen at least ten times. This sequence may be a read error, since a much larger clone differs from it by one base. Since the CDR3 does not end with the conserved phenylalanine or tryptophan, this likely comes from a read error. V gene TRBV7-2 combines with J gene TRBJ2-5; no reliable D call. Germline V gene sequence: CDR1 SGHTA, CDR2 FQGNSA. This CDR3 contains 14 residues. V gave up 2 bases and J gave up 4 bases, with 11 bases separating them. The CDR3 nucleotides read TGTGCCAGCAGCTTAAACGGCGTCAGAGAGACCCAGTACTGC. This codes for CASSLNGVRETQYC.

This clonotype was found many times. This chain connects TRBV5-1 to TRBJ2-7, with D possibly being TRBD1 or TRBD2 (6 bases each). Germline V lookup: CDR1 SGHRS, CDR2 YFSETQ. The CDR3 is 16 residues long. Trimming cost V 0 bases and J 3 bases, with 16 bases left between them. The CDR3 is CASSLGDQQGLYEQYF. The CDR3 DNA follows: TGCGCCAGCAGCTTGGGCGACCAACAGGGACTCTACGAGCAGTACTTC.

The table lists this clonotype with many counts. The V gene is TRBV20-1, the J gene TRBJ1-4, with a possible D match to TRBD1 (5 bases). V lost 7 bases and J lost 4, with 10 bases in between. Looked up from germline, CDR1 is DFQATT and CDR2 is SNEGSKA (reference sequence). This CDR3 is 12 amino acids long. In DNA form, the CDR3 reads TGCAGTGGGGCGGGGGATAATGAAAAACTGTTTTTT. Protein sequence: CSGAGDNEKLFF.